Below, 8 T cell receptor beta chains from the same sample are listed, as sequenced in a study of immune reconstitution after stem cell transplant in scleroderma. TCRdb re-called the RT-PCR reads through MiXCR, storing one row per CDR3 protein. The table has fewer than 3,000 distinct CDR3 sequences, approximately 6.4% seen once. Sampling was carried out before or after autologous hematopoietic stem cell transplantation (not recorded which). The receptors derive from a female donor with systemic sclerosis.

This clonotype rates as medium-sized. This chain connects TRBV6-9 to TRBJ2-1; 7 nucleotides agree with TRBD1. The germline CDR1 and CDR2 sequences are MNHGY and SVAAGI. The CDR3 consists of 15 residues. V was pared by 4 bases and J by 2 bases, with 5 bases of the junction left unmatched. DNA for the CDR3: TGTGCCAGCAGTTTTCAGGGGGTGACCTACAATGAGCAGTTCTTC. Encoded protein: CASSFQGVTYNEQFF.

Judged by abundance, this clonotype is medium-sized. This chain joins TRBV7-8 and TRBJ2-1; TRBD2 might be the D (5 bases). This CDR3 spans 12 amino acids. With 1 base removed from V and 11 bases from J, the gap between germline ends came to 9 bases. CDR1 is SGHVS, CDR2 FQNEAQ, per germline. The CDR3 spells CASSLVPSKQFF. The CDR3 DNA reads TGTGCCAGCAGCTTAGTTCCTAGCAAGCAGTTCTTC.

This clonotype ranks as medium-sized. The chain employs TRBV28 and TRBJ2-1; 7 bases line up with TRBD1. The germline CDR1 and CDR2 sequences are MDHEN and SYDVKM. This CDR3 comprises 15 residues. V shed 4 bases and J 0 bases; nucleotides not matched to a gene: 3. For the CDR3, the DNA is TGTGCCAGCAGTTCCCGGGACAGCTCCTACAATGAGCAGTTCTTC. Translating it yields CASSSRDSSYNEQFF. Drawing the rest from reference TRBV28 and TRBJ2-1, the complete variable domain is DVKVTQSSRYLVKRTGEKVFLECVQDMDHENMFWYRQDPGLGLRLIYFSYDVKMKEKGDIPEGYSVSREKKERFSLILESASTNQTSMYLCASSSRDSSYNEQFFGPGTRLTVL.

The rearrangement links TRBV20-1 to TRBJ2-5; TRBD2 is a possible D gene (6 bases). This CDR3 is built from 14 residues. V was clipped by 6 bases and J by 5 bases, with 19 bases between them. Germline lookup yields CDR1 DFQATT and CDR2 SNEGSKA (reference sequence). CDR3 bases: TGCAGTGCCCTAAGCGGGTTAGTTCGTGAGACCCAGTACTTC. This codes for CSALSGLVRETQYF.

This clonotype qualifies as medium-sized. The chain joins TRBV7-3 to TRBJ2-7, with 12 nucleotides matching TRBD2. With V trimmed by 2 bases and J by 7 bases, 0 bases remained unmatched. The CDR3 spans 13 residues. From germline, CDR1 is SGHTA and CDR2 FQGTGA. CDR3 DNA sequence: TGTGCCAGCAGCTTAGGACTAGCGGGAGAGCAGTACTTC. This codes for CASSLGLAGEQYF.

Judged by abundance, this clonotype is medium-sized. The chain has TRBV14 and TRBJ2-7; D is possibly TRBD2 (6 bases). V dropped 1 base and J dropped 3 bases, with 13 bases sitting between them. The CDR3 consists of 15 residues. Germline CDR1 SGHDN, CDR2 FVKESK. In DNA form, the CDR3 reads TGTGCCAGCAGCCAAGCCAGCGGGCTCTTCTACGAGCAGTACTTC. This encodes CASSQASGLFYEQYF.

This clonotype is medium-sized. The chain has TRBV28 and TRBJ2-7, with D perhaps matching TRBD1 or TRBD2 (5 bases each). The germline V and J ends were trimmed by 0 bases and 6 bases, with 18 bases remaining between them. This CDR3 has 16 amino acids. Germline values: CDR1 MDHEN, CDR2 SYDVKM. CDR3 coding DNA: TGTGCCAGCAGTTTATGCAATGGGACCCCCCCGTGCGAGCAGTACTTC. Translated, it gives CASSLCNGTPPCEQYF.

This sequence joins TRBV27 and TRBJ1-2; 9 bases are a match to TRBD1. There are 15 residues in the CDR3. The junction had 3 bases not matched to a gene; V was cut back by 0 bases and J by 4 bases. Germline V gives CDR1 MNHEY, CDR2 SMNVEV (reference sequence). The CDR3 reads CASSLSGQGRYGYTF. The CDR3 bases are TGTGCCAGCAGTTTATCGGGACAGGGACGCTATGGCTACACCTTC.